The clone carrying this T cell receptor beta chain was seen ten or more times. V was shortened by 0 bases and J by 4 bases, with 16 bases between the two germline ends. Germline CDR1 SGHRS, CDR2 YFSETQ. The CDR3 contains 16 residues. This sample was taken from a study of identical twins. TCRdb re-derived calls from the 5' RACE reads in MiXCR, one entry per CDR3 protein. The sample carries approximately 890,000 distinct CDR3 sequences, 9% to 15% recorded once. The sample was also reused in another study, on yellow fever vaccine responses in identical twins.

V gene TRBV5-1 combines with J gene TRBJ2-5, with D maybe TRBD1 (6 bases). This TCR was sampled from a woman under 30 in good health. The sample taken for sequencing was PBMCs. The CDR3 is CASSLAGTSAGETQYF. The CDR3 bases are TGCGCCAGCAGCTTGGCCGGGACATCGGCAGGAGAGACCCAGTACTTC.